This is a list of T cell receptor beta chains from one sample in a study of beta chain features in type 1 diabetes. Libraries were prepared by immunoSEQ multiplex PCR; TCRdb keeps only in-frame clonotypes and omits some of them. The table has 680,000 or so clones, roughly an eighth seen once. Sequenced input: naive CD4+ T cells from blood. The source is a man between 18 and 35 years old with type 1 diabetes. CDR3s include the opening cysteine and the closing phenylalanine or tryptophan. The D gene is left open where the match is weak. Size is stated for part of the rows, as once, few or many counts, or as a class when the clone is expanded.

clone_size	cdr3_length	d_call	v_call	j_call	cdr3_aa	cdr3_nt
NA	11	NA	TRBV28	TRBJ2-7	CASSLKIEQYF	TGTGCCAGCAGTCTCAAAATTGAGCAGTACTTC
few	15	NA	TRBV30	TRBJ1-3	CAWSTGTSSGNTIYF	TGTGCCTGGAGTACAGGGACTTCCTCTGGAAACACCATATATTTT
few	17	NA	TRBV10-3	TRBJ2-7	CAISESKRNSQPYEQYF	TGTGCCATCAGTGAGAGTAAGAGGAACAGTCAACCCTACGAGCAGTACTTC
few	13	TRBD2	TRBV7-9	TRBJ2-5	CASKRDLEETQYF	TGTGCCAGCAAGCGGGACCTAGAAGAGACCCAGTACTTC
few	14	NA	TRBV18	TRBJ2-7	CASSDQKGLEVQYF	TGTGCCAGCTCCGACCAAAAGGGATTGGAGGTGCAGTACTTC
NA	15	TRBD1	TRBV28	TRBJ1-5	CASSFLGQGTQPQHF	TGTGCCAGCAGTTTCCTAGGACAGGGCACTCAGCCCCAGCATTTT
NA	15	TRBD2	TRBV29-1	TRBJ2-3	CSVGGSGGHTDTQYF	TGCAGCGTCGGAGGGAGCGGGGGCCACACAGATACGCAGTATTTT
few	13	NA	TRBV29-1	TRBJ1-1	CSAEQGMNTEAFF	TGCAGCGCGGAGCAAGGGATGAACACTGAAGCTTTCTTT
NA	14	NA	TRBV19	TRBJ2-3	CASTTSGGSDTQYF	TGTGCCAGTACCACGAGCGGTGGTTCAGATACGCAGTATTTT
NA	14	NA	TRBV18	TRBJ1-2	CASSPQEGNYGYTF	TGTGCCAGCTCACCACAGGAGGGTAACTATGGCTACACCTTC
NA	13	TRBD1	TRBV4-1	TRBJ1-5	CASSLQGHQPQHF	TGCGCCAGCAGCCTACAGGGGCATCAGCCCCAGCATTTT
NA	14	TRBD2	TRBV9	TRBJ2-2	CASSPGLAAGELFF	TGTGCCAGCAGCCCGGGACTAGCCGCCGGGGAGCTGTTTTTT
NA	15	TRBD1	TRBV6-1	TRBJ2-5	CASSNPQDREETQYF	TGTGCCAGCAGCAATCCTCAGGACAGGGAAGAGACCCAGTACTTC
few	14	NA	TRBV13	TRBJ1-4	CASSLGRTDEKLFF	TGTGCCAGCAGCTTAGGGCGGACGGATGAAAAACTGTTTTTT
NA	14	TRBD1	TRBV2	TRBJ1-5	CASSQQGANQPQHF	TGTGCCAGCAGTCAACAGGGGGCTAATCAGCCCCAGCATTTT
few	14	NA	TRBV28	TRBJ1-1	CASTPTGGFTEAFF	TGTGCCAGCACTCCAACGGGGGGTTTCACTGAAGCTTTCTTT
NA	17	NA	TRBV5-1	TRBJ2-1	CASSLTGTSRSANEQFF	TGCGCCAGCAGCCTTACTGGGACTTCCCGGAGCGCCAATGAGCAGTTCTTC
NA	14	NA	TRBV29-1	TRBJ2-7	CSVAREQGTYEQYF	TGCAGCGTGGCTCGAGAACAGGGAACCTACGAGCAGTACTTC
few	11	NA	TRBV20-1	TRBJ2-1	CSQQGVNEQFF	TGCAGTCAACAGGGAGTGAATGAGCAGTTCTTC
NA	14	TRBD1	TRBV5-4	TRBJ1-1	CASSLQTGPTEAFF	TGTGCCAGCAGCTTACAGACAGGGCCCACTGAAGCTTTCTTT
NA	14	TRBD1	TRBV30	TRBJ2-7	CASTGTGGAYEQYF	TGTGCCAGCACCGGGACAGGAGGGGCCTACGAGCAGTACTTC
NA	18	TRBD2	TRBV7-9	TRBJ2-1	CASSQNAGVGKAYNEQFF	TGTGCCAGCAGCCAGAATGCGGGGGTGGGAAAGGCCTACAATGAGCAGTTCTTC
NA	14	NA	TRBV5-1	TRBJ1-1	CDTRGPEVGTEAFF	TGCGACACACGCGGCCCCGAGGTGGGCACTGAAGCTTTCTTT
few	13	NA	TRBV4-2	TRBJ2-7	CASSPPGEDEQYF	TGTGCCAGCAGCCCGCCAGGGGAGGACGAGCAGTACTTC
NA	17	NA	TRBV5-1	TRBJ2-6	CASSLGRVRSGANVLTF	TGCGCCAGCAGCTTGGGCAGAGTACGCTCTGGGGCCAACGTCCTGACTTTC
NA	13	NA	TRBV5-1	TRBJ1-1	CASSLEVNTEAFF	TGCGCCAGCAGCTTGGAAGTTAACACTGAAGCTTTCTTT
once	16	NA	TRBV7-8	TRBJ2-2	CASSPGGVPNTGELFF	TGTGCCAGCAGCCCCGGAGGGGTGCCGAACACCGGGGAGCTGTTTTTT
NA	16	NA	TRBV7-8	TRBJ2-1	CASSFAGTQSYNEQFF	TGTGCCAGCAGCTTTGCCGGGACACAGTCCTACAATGAGCAGTTCTTC
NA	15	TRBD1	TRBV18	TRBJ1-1	CASSPTTGANTEAFF	TGTGCCAGCTCACCAACCACAGGGGCGAACACTGAAGCTTTCTTT
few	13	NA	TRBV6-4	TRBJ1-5	CASSEGVNQPQHF	TGTGCCAGCAGTGAGGGTGTCAATCAGCCCCAGCATTTT
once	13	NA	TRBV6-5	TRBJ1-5	CASSYVRGQPQHF	TGTGCCAGCAGTTACGTAAGAGGTCAGCCCCAGCATTTT
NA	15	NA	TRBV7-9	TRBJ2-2	CASSLGVAPTGELFF	TGTGCCAGCAGCTTAGGGGTAGCACCCACCGGGGAGCTGTTTTTT
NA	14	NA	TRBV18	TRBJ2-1	CASSRLDPDNEQFF	TGTGCCAGCTCCCGCCTCGACCCAGACAATGAGCAGTTCTTC
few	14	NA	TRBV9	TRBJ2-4	CPHTTEVSKNIQYF	TGTCCCCACACGACGGAGGTATCCAAAAACATTCAGTACTTC
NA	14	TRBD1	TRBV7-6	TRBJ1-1	CASRRIQGAPEAFF	TGTGCCAGCAGACGCATACAGGGGGCACCCGAAGCTTTCTTT